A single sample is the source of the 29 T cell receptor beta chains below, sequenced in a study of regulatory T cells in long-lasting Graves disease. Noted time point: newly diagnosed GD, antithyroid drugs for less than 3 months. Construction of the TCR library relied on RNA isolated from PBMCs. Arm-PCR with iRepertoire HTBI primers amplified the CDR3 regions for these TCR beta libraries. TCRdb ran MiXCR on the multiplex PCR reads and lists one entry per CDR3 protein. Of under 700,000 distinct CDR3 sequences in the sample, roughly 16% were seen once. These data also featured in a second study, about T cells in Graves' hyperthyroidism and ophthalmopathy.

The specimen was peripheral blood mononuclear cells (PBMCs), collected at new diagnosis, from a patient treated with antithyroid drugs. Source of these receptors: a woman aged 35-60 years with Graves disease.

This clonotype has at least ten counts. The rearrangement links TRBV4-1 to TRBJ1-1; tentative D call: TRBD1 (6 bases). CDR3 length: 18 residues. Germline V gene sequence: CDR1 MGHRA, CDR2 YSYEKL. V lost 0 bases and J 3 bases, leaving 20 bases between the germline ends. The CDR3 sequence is CASSQDQGTTGWDTEAFF. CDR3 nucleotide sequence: TGCGCCAGCAGCCAAGACCAGGGTACGACAGGATGGGACACTGAAGCTTTCTTT.

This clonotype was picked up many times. In nucleotides, the CDR3 is TGTGCCAGCAGTTACTCGGTTGTAGCGGGGGCCTACGAGCAGTACTTC. The encoded protein is CASSYSVVAGAYEQYF. The J gene is TRBJ2-7, the V gene TRBV6-5; 9 nucleotides line up with TRBD2. The CDR3 runs 16 residues. Per the germline V gene, CDR1 is MNHEY and CDR2 is SVGAGI. With 0 bases clipped from V and 2 bases from J, the junction kept 5 bases outside the gene matches.

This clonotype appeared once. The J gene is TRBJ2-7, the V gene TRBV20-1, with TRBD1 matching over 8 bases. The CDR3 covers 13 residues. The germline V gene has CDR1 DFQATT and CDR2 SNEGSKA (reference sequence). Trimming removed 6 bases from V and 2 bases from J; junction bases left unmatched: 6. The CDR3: CSAPGTGPYEQYF. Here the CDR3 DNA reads TGCAGTGCCCCCGGGACAGGACCCTACGAGCAGTACTTC.

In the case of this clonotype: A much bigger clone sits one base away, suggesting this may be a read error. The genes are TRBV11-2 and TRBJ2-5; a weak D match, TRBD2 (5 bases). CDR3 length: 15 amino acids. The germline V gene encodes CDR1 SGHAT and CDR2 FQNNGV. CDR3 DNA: TGTGCCAGCAGCTCCACACTTCTAGCTGACGAGATCCAGTACTTC. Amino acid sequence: CASSSTLLADEIQYF.

CDR3 amino acids: CASSSPSRTDTQYF. In nucleotides, the CDR3 is TGTGCCAGCAGCTCCCCGAGCCGCACAGATACGCAGTATTTT. The chain uses TRBV11-2 and TRBJ2-3; D remains unclear. The CDR3 extends over 14 amino acids. Looked up from germline, CDR1 is SGHAT and CDR2 is FQNNGV. V lost 4 bases to trimming and J lost 1 base, with 9 bases between them. The entire variable domain, with the rest obtained from reference TRBV11-2 and TRBJ2-3, is as follows: EAGVAQSPRYKIIEKRQSVAFWCNPISGHATLYWYQQILGQGPKLLIQFQNNGVVDDSQLPKDRFSAERLKGVDSTLKIQPAKLEDSAVYLCASSSPSRTDTQYFGPGTRLTVL.

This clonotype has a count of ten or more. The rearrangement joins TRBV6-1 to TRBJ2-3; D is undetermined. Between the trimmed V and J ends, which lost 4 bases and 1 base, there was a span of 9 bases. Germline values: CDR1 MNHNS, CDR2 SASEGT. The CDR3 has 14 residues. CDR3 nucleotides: TGTGCCAGCAGTGTGGGCGGTCGCACAGATACGCAGTATTTT. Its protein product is CASSVGGRTDTQYF.

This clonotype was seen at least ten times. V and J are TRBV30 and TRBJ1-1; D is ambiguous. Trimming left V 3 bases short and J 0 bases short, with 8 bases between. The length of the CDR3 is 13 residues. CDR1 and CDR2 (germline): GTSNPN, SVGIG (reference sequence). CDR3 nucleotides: TGTGCCTGGAGGGGGTTCATGAACACTGAAGCTTTCTTT. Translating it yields CAWRGFMNTEAFF.

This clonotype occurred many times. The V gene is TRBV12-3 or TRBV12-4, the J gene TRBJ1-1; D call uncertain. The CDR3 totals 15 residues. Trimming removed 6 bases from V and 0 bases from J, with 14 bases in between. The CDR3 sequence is CASSPGPGLNTEAFF. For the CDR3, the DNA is TGTGCCAGCAGCCCGGGCCCTGGGTTGAACACTGAAGCTTTCTTT.

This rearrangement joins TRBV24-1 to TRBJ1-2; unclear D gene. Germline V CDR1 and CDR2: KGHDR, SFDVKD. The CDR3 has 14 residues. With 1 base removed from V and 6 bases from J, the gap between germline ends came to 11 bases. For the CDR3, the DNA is TGTGCCACCAGTGATTTATATGGGGTTGATGGCTACACCTTC. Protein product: CATSDLYGVDGYTF.

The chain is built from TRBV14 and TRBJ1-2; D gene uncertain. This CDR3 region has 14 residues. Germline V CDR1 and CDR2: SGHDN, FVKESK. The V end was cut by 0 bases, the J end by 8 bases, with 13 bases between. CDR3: CASSQEISGRGYTF. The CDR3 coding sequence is TGTGCCAGCAGCCAAGAAATATCAGGTCGGGGCTACACCTTC.

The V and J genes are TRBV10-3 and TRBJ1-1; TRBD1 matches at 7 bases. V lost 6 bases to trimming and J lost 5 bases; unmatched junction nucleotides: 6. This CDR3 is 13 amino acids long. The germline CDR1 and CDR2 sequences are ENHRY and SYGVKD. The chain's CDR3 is CAIRTGTGTEAFF. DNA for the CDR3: TGTGCCATCAGGACAGGGACGGGGACTGAAGCTTTCTTT.

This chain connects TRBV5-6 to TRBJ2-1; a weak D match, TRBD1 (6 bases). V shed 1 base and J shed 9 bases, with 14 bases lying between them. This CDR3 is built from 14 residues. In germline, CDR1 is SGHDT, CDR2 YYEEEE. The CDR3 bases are TGTGCCAGCAGCTTGCCAGGGGCAGGTATTGAGCAGTTCTTC. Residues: CASSLPGAGIEQFF.

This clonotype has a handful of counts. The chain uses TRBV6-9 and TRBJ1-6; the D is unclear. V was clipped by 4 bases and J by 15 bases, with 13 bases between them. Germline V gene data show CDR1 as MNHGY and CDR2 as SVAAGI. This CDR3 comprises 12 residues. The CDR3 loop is CASSFKSGDLHF. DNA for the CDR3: TGTGCCAGCAGTTTCAAGAGCGGGGACCTCCACTTT.

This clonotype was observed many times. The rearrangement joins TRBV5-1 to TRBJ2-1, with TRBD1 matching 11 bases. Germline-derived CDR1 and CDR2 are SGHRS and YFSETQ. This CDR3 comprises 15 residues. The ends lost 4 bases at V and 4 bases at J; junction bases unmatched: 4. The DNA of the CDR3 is TGCGCCAGCAGCCCAGGACAGGGGGCATACAATGAGCAGTTCTTC. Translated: CASSPGQGAYNEQFF.

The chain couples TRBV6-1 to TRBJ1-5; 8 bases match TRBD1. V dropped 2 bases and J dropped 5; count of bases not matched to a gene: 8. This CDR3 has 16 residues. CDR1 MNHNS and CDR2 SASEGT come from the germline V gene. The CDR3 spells CASSEKGQGAHQPQHF. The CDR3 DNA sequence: TGTGCCAGCAGTGAAAAAGGGCAGGGGGCTCATCAGCCCCAGCATTTT.

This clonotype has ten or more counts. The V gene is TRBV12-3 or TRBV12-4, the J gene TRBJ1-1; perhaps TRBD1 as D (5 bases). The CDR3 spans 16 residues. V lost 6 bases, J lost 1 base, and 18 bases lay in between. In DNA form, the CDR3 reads TGTGCCAGCAGAACTTGGGGACTAGGAAAGAACACTGAAGCTTTCTTT. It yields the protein CASRTWGLGKNTEAFF.

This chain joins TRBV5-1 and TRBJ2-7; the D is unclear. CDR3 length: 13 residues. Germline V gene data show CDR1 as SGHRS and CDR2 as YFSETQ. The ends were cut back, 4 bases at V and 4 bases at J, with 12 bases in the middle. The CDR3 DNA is TGCGCCAGCAGCCCGGGCAAGGGTTACGAGCAGTACTTC. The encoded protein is CASSPGKGYEQYF.

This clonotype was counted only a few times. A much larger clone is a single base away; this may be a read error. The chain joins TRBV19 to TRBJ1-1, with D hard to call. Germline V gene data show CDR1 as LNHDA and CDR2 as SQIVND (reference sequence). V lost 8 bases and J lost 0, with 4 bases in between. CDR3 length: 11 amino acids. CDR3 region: CASALNTEAFF. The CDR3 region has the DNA TGTGCCAGTGCCTTGAACACTGAAGCTTTCTTT. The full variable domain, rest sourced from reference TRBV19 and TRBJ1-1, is DGGITQSPKYLFRKEGQNVTLSCEQNLNHDAMYWYRQDPGQGLRLIYYSQIVNDFQKGDIAEGYSVSREKKESFPLTVTSAQKNPTAFYLCASALNTEAFFGQGTRLTVV.

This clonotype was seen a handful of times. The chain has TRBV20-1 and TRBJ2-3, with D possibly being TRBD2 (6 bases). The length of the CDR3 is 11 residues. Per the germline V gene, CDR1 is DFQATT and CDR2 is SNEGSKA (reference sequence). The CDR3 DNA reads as TGCAGCGGGGGACCCACAGATACGCAGTATTTT. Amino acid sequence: CSGGPTDTQYF.

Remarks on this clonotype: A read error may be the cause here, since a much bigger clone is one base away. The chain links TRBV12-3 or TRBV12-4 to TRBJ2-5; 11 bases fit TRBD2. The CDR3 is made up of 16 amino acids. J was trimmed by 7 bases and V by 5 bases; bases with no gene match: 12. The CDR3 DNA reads TGTGCCAGCAGTCTAAAAAGGACTAGCGGGTGGGGGACCCAGTACTTC. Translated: CASSLKRTSGWGTQYF.

CDR3 in amino acids: CASSFGEGYTNEKLFF. The CDR3 DNA reads TGCGCCAGCAGCTTCGGCGAAGGGTACACTAATGAAAAACTGTTTTTT. J is TRBJ1-4 and V is TRBV5-1; D is unclear. The V gene's germline CDR1 is SGHRS and CDR2 YFSETQ. The CDR3 totals 16 residues. Trimming pared 2 bases from V and 2 bases from J, leaving 13 bases between.

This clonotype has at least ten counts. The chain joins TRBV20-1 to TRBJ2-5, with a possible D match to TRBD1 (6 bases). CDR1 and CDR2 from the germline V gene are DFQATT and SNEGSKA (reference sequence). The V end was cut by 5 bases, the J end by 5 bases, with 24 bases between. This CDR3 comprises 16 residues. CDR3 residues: CSAFRDTVWGVETQYF. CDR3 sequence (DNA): TGCAGTGCTTTCCGGGACACGGTTTGGGGCGTCGAGACCCAGTACTTC.

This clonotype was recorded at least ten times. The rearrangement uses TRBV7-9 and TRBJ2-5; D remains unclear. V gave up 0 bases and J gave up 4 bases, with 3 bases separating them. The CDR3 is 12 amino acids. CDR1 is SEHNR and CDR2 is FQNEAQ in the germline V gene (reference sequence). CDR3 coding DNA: TGTGCCAGCAGCTTAGCAGCAGAGACCCAGTACTTC. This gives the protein CASSLAAETQYF.

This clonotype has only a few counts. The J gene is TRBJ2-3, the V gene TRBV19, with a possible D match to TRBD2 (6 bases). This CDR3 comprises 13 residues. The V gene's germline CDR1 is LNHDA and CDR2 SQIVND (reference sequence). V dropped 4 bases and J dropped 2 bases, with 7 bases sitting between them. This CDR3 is CASSSGITDTQYF. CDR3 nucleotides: TGTGCCAGTAGTAGCGGGATCACAGATACGCAGTATTTT.

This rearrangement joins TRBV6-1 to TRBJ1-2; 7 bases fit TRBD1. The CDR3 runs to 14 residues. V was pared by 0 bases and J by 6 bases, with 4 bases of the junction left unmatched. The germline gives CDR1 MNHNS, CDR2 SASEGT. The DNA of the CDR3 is TGTGCCAGCAGTGAAGCGACAGGGCACAATGGCTACACCTTC. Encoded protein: CASSEATGHNGYTF.

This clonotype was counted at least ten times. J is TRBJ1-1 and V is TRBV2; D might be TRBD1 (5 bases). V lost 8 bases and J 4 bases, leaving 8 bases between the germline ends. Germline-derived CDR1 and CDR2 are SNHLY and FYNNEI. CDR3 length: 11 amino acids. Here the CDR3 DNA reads TGTGCCAGCGGGGCGGGCACTGAAGCTTTCTTT. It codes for CASGAGTEAFF.

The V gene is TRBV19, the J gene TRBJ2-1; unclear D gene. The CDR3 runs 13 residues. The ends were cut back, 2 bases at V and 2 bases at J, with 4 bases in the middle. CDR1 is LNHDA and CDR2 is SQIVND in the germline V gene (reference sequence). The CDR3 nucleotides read TGTGCCAGTAGTATAAGCCCCTACAATGAGCAGTTCTTC. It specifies CASSISPYNEQFF. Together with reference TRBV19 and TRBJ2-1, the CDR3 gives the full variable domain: DGGITQSPKYLFRKEGQNVTLSCEQNLNHDAMYWYRQDPGQGLRLIYYSQIVNDFQKGDIAEGYSVSREKKESFPLTVTSAQKNPTAFYLCASSISPYNEQFFGPGTRLTVL.

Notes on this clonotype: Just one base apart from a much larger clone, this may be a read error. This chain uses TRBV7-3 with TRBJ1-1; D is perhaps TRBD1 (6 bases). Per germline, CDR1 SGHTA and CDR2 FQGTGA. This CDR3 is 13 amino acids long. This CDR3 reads CASSSGQYAEALF. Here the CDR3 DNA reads TGTGCCAGCAGCTCCGGACAGTATGCTGAAGCTCTCTTT.

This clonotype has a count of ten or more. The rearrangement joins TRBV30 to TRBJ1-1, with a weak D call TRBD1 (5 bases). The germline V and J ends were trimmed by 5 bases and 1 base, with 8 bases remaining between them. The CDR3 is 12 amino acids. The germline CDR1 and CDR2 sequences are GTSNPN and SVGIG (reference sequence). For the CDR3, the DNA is TGTGCCTGGGGCAGGGAGAACACTGAAGCTTTCTTT. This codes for CAWGRENTEAFF.